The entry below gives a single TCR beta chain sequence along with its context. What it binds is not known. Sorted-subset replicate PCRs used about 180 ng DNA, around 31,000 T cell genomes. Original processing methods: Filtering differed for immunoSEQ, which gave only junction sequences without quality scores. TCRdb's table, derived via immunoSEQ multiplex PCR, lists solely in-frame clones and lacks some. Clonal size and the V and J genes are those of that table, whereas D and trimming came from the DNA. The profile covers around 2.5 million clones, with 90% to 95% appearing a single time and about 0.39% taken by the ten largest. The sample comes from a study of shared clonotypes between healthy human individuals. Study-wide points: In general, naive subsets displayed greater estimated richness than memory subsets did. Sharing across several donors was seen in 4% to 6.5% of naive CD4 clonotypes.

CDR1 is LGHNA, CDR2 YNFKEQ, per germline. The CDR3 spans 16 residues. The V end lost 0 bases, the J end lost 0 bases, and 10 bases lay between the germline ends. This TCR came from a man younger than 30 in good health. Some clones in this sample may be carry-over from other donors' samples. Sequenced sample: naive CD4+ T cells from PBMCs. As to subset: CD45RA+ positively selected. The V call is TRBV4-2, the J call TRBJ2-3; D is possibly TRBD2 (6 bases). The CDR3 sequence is CASSQEGRGSTDTQYF. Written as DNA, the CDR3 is TGTGCCAGCAGCCAAGAAGGGCGGGGAAGCACAGATACGCAGTATTTT.